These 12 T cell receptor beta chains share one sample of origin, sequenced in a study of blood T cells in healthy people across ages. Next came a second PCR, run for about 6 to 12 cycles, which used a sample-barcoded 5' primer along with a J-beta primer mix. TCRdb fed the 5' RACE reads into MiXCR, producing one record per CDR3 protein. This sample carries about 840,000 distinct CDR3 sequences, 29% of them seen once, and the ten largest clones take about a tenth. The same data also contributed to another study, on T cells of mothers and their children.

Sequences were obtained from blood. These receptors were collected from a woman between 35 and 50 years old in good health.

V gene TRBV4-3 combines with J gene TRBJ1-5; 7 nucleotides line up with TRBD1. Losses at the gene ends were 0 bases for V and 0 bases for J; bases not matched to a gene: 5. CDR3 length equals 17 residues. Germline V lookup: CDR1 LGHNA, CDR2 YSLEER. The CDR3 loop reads CASSQDWTGASNQPQHF. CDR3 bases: TGCGCCAGCAGCCAAGATTGGACAGGAGCTAGCAATCAGCCCCAGCATTTT.

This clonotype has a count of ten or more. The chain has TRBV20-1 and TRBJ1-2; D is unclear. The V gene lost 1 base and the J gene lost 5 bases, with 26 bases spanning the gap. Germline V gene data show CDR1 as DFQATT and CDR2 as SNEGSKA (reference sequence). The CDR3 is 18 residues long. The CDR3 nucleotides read TGCAGTGCTAGAGTCCTCGGAGACACGTTGAGGCGAGTATATGGCTACACCTTC. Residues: CSARVLGDTLRRVYGYTF.

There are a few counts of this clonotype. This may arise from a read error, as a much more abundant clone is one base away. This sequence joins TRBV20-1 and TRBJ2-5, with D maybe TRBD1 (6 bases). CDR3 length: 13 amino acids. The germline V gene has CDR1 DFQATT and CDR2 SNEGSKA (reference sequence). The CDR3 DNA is TGCAGTGCTAACAGGATGGGACAAGAGGCCCAGTACTTC. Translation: CSANRMGQEAQYF.

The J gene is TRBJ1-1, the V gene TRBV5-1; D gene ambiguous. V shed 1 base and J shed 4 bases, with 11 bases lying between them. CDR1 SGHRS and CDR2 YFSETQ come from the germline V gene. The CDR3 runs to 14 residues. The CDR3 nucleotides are TGCGCCAGCAGCTTGACGACGGGAAGCACTGAAGCTTTCTTT. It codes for CASSLTTGSTEAFF.

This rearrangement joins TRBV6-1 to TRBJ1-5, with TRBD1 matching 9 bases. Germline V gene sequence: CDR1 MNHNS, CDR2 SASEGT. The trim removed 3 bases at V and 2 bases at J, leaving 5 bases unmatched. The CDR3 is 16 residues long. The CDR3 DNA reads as TGTGCCAGCAGTGACTTAGGACAGGGGCGCAATCAGCCCCAGCATTTT. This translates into CASSDLGQGRNQPQHF.

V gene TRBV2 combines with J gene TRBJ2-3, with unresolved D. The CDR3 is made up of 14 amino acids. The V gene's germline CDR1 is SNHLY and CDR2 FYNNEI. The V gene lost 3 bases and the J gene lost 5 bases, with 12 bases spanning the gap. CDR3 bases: TGTGCCAGCAGTGACGACACAGTGGTAGATACGCAGTATTTT. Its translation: CASSDDTVVDTQYF.

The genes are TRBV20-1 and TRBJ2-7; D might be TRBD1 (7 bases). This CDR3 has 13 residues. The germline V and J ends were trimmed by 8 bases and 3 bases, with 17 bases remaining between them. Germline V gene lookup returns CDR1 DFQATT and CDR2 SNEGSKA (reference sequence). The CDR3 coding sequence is TGCAGTACACCACGACAGGGAGGCTACGAGCAGTACTTC. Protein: CSTPRQGGYEQYF.

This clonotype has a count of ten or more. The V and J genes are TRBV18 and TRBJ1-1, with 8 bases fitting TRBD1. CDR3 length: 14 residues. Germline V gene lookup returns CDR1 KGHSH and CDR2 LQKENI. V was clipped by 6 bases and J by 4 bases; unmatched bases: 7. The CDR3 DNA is TGTGCCAGCTCGAAGACAGGGGAACGCACTGAAGCTTTCTTT. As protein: CASSKTGERTEAFF.

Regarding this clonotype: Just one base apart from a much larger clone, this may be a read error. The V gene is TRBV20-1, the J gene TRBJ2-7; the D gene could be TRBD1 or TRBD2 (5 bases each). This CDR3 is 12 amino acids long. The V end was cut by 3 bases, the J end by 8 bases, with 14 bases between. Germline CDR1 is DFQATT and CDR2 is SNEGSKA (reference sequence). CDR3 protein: CSARGTYNKQYF. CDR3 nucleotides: TGCAGTGCTAGGGGGACGTACAACAAGCAGTACTTC.

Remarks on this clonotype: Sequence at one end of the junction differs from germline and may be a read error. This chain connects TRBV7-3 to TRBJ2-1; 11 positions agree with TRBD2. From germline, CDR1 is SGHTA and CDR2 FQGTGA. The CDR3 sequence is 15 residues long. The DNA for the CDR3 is TGTGCCAGCAGCTCGACTAGCGGGGCCTACTATGAGCAGTTCTTC. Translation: CASSSTSGAYYEQFF.

CDR3: CASSQDGTVNYGYTF. The CDR3 DNA is TGCGCCAGCAGCCAAGATGGGACAGTAAACTATGGCTACACCTTC. J is TRBJ1-2 and V is TRBV4-3, with 7 bases matching TRBD1. The trim removed 0 bases at V and 2 bases at J, leaving 3 bases unmatched. The CDR3 contains 15 residues. Germline loops: CDR1 LGHNA, CDR2 YSLEER.

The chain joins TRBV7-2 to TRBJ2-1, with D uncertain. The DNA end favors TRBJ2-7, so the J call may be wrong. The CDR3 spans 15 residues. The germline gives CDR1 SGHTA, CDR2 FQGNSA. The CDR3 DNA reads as TGTGCCAGCAGCTCGTATGAGAGCTCCTACAATGAGCAGTACTTC. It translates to CASSSYESSYNEQYF.